Reported below is one T cell receptor beta chain. Its specificity is unknown. Regarding time point: persistent/refractory GD, antithyroid drugs over 5 years with positive TRAb. Construction of the TCR library relied on RNA isolated from PBMCs. The data belong to a study of regulatory T cells in long-lasting Graves disease. Findings of the study overall: Preferential use of TRBV28, TRBJ1-2 and TRBJ2-5 was seen in persistent disease.

Trimming stripped 3 bases from V and 0 bases from J, with 12 bases between. CDR3 length equals 16 residues. The germline gives CDR1 LNHDA, CDR2 SQIVND (reference sequence). Building of the TCR beta libraries involved iRepertoire HTBI primers and Arm-PCR of CDR3 regions. TCRdb passed the multiplex PCR reads through MiXCR, listing each CDR3 protein once. Here the sample spans hundreds of thousands of distinct CDR3 sequences, about 22% being singletons. This sequence originates from a female donor with Graves disease. The sample was peripheral blood mononuclear cells (PBMCs), taken when the disease was refractory, from a patient treated with antithyroid drugs. V is TRBV19 and J is TRBJ1-3; D gene ambiguous. CDR3 region: CASSIWAASSGNTIYF. The CDR3 DNA reads TGTGCCAGTAGTATTTGGGCGGCTAGCTCTGGAAACACCATATATTTT.